This TCR beta chain was profiled in a study of cytotoxic CD8 clonotypes in ibrutinib-treated CLL. The protocol was immunoSEQ multiplex PCR, while the TCRdb copy is restricted to in-frame clones and leaves out a portion. The sample consists of about 14,000 clones, 64% of them appearing once. The TCR comes from a human donor with chronic lymphocytic leukemia. The sequencing used PBMCs, collected before ibrutinib treatment.

CDR3 bases: TGTGCCAGCACCTTACCCTCGGCAGGCGCCGTTACGAACACCGGGGAGCTGTTTTTT. This encodes CASTLPSAGAVTNTGELFF. V gene TRBV27 combines with J gene TRBJ2-2; D gene ambiguous. The CDR3 sequence is 19 residues long. CDR1 and CDR2 (germline): MNHEY, SMNVEV (reference sequence). Trimming took 7 bases from V and 0 from J, leaving 24 bases between them.